The clone carrying this TCR beta chain was picked up a small number of times. The antigen is not known. Researchers made TCR cDNA using 5'RACE template switching, and this step added a universal primer site and UMIs. TCRdb re-analysed the 5' RACE reads in MiXCR, keeping a single row per CDR3 protein. The data contain about 340,000 distinct CDR3 sequences, 8.7% of them singletons. The CDR3 totals 12 residues. The V gene lost 4 bases and the J gene lost 8 bases, with 11 bases spanning the gap. Germline V lookup: CDR1 LGHNA, CDR2 YSLEER. This sample was taken from a study of T cells after yellow fever vaccination. Looking at the study overall: Fractions of limited cellularity were prepared by means of SMART-Seq v4 Ultra Low Input. General study points: Clones from primary vaccination mostly reappeared after the booster (approximately 95% CD4, under 90% CD8). On re-exposure, the response was weaker but peaked faster, at day 5 versus 15.

The sequence was collected from a man aged 18 to 30 who received the YFV17D yellow fever vaccine. The input for sequencing was PBMCs, taken on the day of the first yellow fever vaccination. This chain joins TRBV4-3 and TRBJ1-1; D gene uncertain. The DNA of the CDR3 is TGCGCCAGCAGCCCACGTAAAGGGGAAGCTTTCTTT. Translation: CASSPRKGEAFF.